This record looks at one T cell receptor beta chain sequence and its context. No antigen is known for it. This table comes from immunoSEQ multiplex PCR, and its TCRdb copy is limited to in-frame clones, with some not included. The data hold about 99,000 clones, with about 89% observed a single time. This entry belongs to a study of T cell responses to AZD1222 COVID-19 vaccine. Germline V lookup: CDR1 MNHNS, CDR2 SASEGT. CDR3 size: 14 residues. Trimming shortened V by 2 bases and J by 7 bases, and 13 bases separated the two germline ends. Study-level findings and limits: Repertoires were sampled only after the peak T cell response. It should be noted that donors were predominantly white British and more often female, and clonal diversity was possibly underestimated.

The sequence was obtained from an adult who received the MenACWY meningococcal vaccine as a control. Sequencing was performed on peripheral blood, taken 28 days after the second dose of the MenACWY control vaccine. The rearrangement uses TRBV6-1 and TRBJ2-3, with D possibly called TRBD1 or TRBD2 (5 bases each). The DNA of the CDR3 is TGTGCCAGCAGTGAACGGGGCAACACCCATACGCAGTATTTT. This gives the protein CASSERGNTHTQYF.